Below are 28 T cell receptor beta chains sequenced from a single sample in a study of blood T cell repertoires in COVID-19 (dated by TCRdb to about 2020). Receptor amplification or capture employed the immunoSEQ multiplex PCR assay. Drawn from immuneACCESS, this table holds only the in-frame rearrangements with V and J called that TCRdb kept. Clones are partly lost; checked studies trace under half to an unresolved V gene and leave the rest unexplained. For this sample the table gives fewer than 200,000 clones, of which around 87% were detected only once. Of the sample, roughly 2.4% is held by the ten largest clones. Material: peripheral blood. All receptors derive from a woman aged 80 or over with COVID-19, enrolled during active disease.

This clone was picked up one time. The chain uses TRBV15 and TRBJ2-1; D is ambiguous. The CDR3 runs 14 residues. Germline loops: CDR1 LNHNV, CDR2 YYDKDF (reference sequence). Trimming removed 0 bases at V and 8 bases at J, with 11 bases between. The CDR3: CATSREGWPDEQFF. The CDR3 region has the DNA TGTGCCACCAGCAGAGAGGGCTGGCCAGATGAGCAGTTCTTC.

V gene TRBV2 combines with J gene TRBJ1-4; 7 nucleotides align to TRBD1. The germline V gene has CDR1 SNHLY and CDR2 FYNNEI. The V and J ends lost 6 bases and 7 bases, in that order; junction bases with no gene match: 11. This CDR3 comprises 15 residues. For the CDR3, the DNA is TGTGCCAGCAGCGACTTAGGGGGCGGCTCTGAAAAACTGTTTTTT. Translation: CASSDLGGGSEKLFF. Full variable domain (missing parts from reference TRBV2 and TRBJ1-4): EPEVTQTPSHQVTQMGQEVILRCVPISNHLYFYWYRQILGQKVEFLVSFYNNEISEKSEIFDDQFSVERPDGSNFTLKIRSTKLEDSAMYFCASSDLGGGSEKLFFGSGTQLSVL.

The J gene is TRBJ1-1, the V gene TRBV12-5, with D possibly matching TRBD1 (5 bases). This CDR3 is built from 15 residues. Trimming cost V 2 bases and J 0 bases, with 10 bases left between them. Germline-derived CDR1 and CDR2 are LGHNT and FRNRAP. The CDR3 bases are TGTGCTAGTGGTTTGAGCGGGGGACTGAACACTGAAGCTTTCTTT. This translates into CASGLSGGLNTEAFF.

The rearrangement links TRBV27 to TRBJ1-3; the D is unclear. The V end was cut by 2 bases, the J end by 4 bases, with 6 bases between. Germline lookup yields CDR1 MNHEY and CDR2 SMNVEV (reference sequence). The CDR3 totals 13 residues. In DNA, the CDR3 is TGTGCCAGCAGTTTACTTCAGGGAAACACCATATATTTT. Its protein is CASSLLQGNTIYF.

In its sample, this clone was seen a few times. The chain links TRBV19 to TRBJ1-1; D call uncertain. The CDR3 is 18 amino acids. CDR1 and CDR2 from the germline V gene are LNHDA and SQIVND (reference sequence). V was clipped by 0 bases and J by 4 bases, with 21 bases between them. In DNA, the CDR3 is TGTGCCAGTAGTATAGATCTGGCGGGCACCCGAAGAGGCACTGAAGCTTTCTTT. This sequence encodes CASSIDLAGTRRGTEAFF.

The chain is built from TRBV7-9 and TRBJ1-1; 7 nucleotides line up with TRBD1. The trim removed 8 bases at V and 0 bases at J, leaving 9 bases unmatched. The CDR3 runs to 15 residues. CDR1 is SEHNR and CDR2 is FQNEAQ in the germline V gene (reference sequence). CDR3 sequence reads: CASQTGTAMNTEAFF. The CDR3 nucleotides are TGTGCCAGCCAAACCGGGACAGCCATGAACACTGAAGCTTTCTTT. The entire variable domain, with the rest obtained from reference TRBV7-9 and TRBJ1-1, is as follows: DTGVSQNPRHKITKRGQNVTFRCDPISEHNRLYWYRQTLGQGPEFLTYFQNEAQLEKSRLLSDRFSAERPKGSFSTLEIQRTEQGDSAMYLCASQTGTAMNTEAFFGQGTRLTVV.

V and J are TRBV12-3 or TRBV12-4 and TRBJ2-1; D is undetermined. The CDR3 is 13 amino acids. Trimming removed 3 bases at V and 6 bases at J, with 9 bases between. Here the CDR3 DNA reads TGTGCCAGCAGTTTGATAGCCCGCAATGAGCAGTTCTTC. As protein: CASSLIARNEQFF.

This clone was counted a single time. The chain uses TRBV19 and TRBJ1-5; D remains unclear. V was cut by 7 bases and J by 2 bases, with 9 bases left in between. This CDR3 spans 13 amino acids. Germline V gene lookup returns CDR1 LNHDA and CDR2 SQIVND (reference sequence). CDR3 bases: TGTGCCAGTATGGTGGCAGGCAATCAGCCCCAGCATTTT. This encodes CASMVAGNQPQHF.

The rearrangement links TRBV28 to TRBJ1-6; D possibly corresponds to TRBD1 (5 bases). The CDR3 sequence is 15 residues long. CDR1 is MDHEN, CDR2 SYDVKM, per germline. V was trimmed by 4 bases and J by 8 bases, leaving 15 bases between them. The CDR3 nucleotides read TGTGCCAGCAGTTCCTACGGACAAGGGGATTCACCCCTCCACTTT. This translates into CASSSYGQGDSPLHF.

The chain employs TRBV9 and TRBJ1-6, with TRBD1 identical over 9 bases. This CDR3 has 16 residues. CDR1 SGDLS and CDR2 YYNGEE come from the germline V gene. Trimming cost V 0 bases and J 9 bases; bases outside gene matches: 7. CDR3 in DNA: TGTGCCAGCAGCGTAGGAGACAGGGGGATAGGTTCACCCCTCCACTTT. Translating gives CASSVGDRGIGSPLHF.

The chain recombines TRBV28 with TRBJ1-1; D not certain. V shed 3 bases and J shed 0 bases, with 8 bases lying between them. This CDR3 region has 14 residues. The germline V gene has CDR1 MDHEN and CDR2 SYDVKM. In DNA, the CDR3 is TGTGCCAGCAGTTTGATCAACATGAACACTGAAGCTTTCTTT. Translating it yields CASSLINMNTEAFF.

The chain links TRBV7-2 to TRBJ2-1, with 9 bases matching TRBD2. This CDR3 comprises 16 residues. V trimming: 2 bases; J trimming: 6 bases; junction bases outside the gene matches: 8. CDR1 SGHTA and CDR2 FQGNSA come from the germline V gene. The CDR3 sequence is CASSLSGLAGTNEQFF. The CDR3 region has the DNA TGTGCCAGCAGCTTATCTGGGCTAGCGGGGACCAATGAGCAGTTCTTC.

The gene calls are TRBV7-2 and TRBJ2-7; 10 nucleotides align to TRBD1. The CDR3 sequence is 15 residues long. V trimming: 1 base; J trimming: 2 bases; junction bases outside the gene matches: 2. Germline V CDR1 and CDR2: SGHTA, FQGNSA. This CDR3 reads CASSLEGTGAYEQYF. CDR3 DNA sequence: TGTGCCAGCAGCTTAGAGGGGACAGGGGCCTACGAGCAGTACTTC.

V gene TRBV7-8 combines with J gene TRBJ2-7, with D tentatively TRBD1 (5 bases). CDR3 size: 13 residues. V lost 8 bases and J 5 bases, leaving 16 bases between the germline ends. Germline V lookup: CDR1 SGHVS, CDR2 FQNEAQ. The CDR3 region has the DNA TGTGCCAGCGGAAGTGTGTTAGGGGACGAGCAGTACTTC. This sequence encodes CASGSVLGDEQYF.

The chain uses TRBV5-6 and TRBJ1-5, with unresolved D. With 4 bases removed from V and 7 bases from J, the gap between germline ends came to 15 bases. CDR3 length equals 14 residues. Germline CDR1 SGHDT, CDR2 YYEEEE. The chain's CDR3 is CASSAGGQQQPQHF. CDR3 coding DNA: TGTGCCAGCAGCGCAGGAGGGCAGCAGCAGCCCCAGCATTTT.

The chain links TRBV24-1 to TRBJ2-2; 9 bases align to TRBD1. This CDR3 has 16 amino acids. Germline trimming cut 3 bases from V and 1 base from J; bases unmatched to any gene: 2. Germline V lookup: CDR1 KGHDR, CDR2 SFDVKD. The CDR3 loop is CATSDVGQGNTGELFF. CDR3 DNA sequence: TGTGCCACCAGTGATGTGGGACAGGGGAACACCGGGGAGCTGTTTTTT.

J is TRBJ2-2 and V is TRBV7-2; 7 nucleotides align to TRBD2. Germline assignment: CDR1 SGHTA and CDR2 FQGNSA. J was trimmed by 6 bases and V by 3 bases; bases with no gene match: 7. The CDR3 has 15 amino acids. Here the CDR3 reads CASSLDGRAAGELFF. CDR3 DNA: TGTGCCAGCAGCTTGGATGGGAGGGCCGCCGGGGAGCTGTTTTTT.

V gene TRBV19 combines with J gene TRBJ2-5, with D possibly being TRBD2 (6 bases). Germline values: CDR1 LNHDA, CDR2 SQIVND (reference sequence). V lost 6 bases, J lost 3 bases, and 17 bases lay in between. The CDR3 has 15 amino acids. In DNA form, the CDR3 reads TGTGCCAGTAGCCCCACGGGAGATGCGAAAGAGACCCAGTACTTC. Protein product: CASSPTGDAKETQYF.

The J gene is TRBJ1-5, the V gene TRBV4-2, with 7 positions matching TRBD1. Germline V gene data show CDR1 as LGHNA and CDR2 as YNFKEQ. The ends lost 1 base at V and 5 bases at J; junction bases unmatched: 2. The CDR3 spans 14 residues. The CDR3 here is CASSQGTGDQPQHF. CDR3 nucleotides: TGTGCCAGCAGCCAAGGGACAGGCGATCAGCCCCAGCATTTT.

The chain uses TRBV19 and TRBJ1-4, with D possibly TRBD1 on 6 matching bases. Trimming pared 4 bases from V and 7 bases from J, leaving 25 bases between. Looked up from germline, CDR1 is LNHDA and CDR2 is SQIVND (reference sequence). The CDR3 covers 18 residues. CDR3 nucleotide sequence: TGTGCCAGTAGTAGACAAACCTCAGGATGGGGGCGCGGTGAAAAACTGTTTTTT. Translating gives CASSRQTSGWGRGEKLFF.

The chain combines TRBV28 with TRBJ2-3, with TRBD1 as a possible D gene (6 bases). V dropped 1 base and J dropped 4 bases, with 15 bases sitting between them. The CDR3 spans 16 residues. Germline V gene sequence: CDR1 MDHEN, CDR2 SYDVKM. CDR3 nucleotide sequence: TGTGCCAGCAGTTTATCCCTTCCACAGGGATCAGATACGCAGTATTTT. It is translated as CASSLSLPQGSDTQYF.

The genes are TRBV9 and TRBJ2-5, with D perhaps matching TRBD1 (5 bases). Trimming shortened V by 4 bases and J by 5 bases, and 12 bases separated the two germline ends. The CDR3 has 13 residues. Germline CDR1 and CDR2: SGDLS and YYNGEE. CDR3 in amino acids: CASSRRTMETQYF. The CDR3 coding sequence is TGTGCCAGCAGCCGCAGGACAATGGAGACCCAGTACTTC.

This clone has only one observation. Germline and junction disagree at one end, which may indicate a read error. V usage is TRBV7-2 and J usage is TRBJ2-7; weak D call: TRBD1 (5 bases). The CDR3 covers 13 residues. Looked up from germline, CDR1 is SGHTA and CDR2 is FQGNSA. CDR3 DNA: TGTGCCAGCAGCTTAGATGGGAATTATGGGGCGACCTTC. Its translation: CASSLDGNYGATF.

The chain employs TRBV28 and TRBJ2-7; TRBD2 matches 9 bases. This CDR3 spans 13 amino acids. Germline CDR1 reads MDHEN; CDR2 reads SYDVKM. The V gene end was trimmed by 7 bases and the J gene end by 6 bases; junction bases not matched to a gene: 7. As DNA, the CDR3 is TGTGCCAGCAAGGCGGGAGGGTTCGGCGAGCAGTACTTC. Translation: CASKAGGFGEQYF.

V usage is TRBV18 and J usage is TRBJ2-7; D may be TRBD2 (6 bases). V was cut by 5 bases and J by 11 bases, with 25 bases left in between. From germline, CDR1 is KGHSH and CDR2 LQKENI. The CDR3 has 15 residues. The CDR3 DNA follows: TGTGCCAGCTCATCGAAGTCAGGGTTCCTAACGGGGGAGTACTTC. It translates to CASSSKSGFLTGEYF.

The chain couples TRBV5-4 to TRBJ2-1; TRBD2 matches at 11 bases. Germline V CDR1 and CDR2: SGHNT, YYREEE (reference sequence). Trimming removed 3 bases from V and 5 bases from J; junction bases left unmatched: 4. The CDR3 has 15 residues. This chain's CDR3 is CASSYGTSGHNEQFF. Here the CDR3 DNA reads TGTGCCAGCAGCTATGGGACTAGCGGTCACAATGAGCAGTTCTTC.

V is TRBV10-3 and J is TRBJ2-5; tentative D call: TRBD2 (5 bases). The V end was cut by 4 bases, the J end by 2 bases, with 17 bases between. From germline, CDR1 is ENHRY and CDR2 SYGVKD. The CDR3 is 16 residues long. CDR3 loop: CAISVGSGNVQETQYF. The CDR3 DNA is TGTGCCATCAGTGTAGGGAGCGGAAACGTGCAAGAGACCCAGTACTTC.

This CDR3 reads CASSLQGVNTEAFF. The DNA of the CDR3 is TGTGCCAGCAGCTTACAGGGGGTGAACACTGAAGCTTTCTTT. The gene calls are TRBV7-9 and TRBJ1-1; 7 bases match TRBD1. The CDR3 is 14 amino acids. Germline-derived CDR1 and CDR2 are SEHNR and FQNEAQ (reference sequence). The V and J ends lost 2 bases and 0 bases, in that order; junction bases with no gene match: 0.